The clone carrying this T cell receptor beta chain was seen ten or more times. Its target is unknown. This sample is part of a study of identical twins. Study results and caveats: Analyses of zero insertions could be partly confounded by invariant MAIT and iNKT cells.

Germline CDR1 and CDR2: MDHEN and SYDVKM. V was pared by 3 bases and J by 5 bases, with 15 bases between. This CDR3 region has 15 residues. Template switching, a step in the protocol, added a universal primer site, and cDNA carried unique molecular identifiers. In TCRdb, the 5' RACE reads were re-called with MiXCR into one record per CDR3 protein. The data contain 1.5 million to 2 million distinct CDR3 sequences, 25% to 35% of them seen just once; the ten biggest clones take up approximately 0.29%. Sequences were obtained from cord blood. The receptor was isolated from a newborn girl in good health. This sequence joins TRBV28 and TRBJ2-3, with unresolved D. This CDR3 is CASSFHPLLRDTQYF. The CDR3 bases are TGTGCCAGCAGTTTCCATCCCTTGCTTCGAGATACGCAGTATTTT.